The next 22 T cell receptor beta chains were all read from a single sample in a study of cytomegalovirus exposure and HLA in healthy donors. Primers included in the PCR were 60 Vbeta and 13 Jbeta primers. Sequenced by immunoSEQ multiplex PCR; TCRdb stores in-frame clones only, minus some. The data hold 95,000 or so clones, with about four fifths observed a single time. Sequences were obtained from PBMCs. These receptors were obtained from a woman in her 70s in good health and CMV-seropositive.

This clone has a single count. This chain connects TRBV28 to TRBJ1-2, with TRBD1 matching 7 bases. The CDR3 length is 14 residues. Germline CDR1 reads MDHEN; CDR2 reads SYDVKM. V shed 2 bases and J 6 bases; nucleotides not matched to a gene: 6. This CDR3 reads CASSLRVDRDGYTF. The CDR3 nucleotides read TGTGCCAGCAGTTTAAGGGTCGACAGGGATGGCTACACCTTC.

The chain combines TRBV2 with TRBJ2-7; 12 bases are a match to TRBD2. V trimming: 5 bases; J trimming: 7 bases; junction bases outside the gene matches: 9. The CDR3 length is 15 residues. Per the germline V gene, CDR1 is SNHLY and CDR2 is FYNNEI. The CDR3 DNA reads TGTGCCAGCAGTTCCGAACTAGCGGGAGGATCTGAGCAGTACTTC. This translates into CASSSELAGGSEQYF. Based on the CDR3 plus reference TRBV2 and TRBJ2-7, the full variable domain is EPEVTQTPSHQVTQMGQEVILRCVPISNHLYFYWYRQILGQKVEFLVSFYNNEISEKSEIFDDQFSVERPDGSNFTLKIRSTKLEDSAMYFCASSSELAGGSEQYFGPGTRLTVT.

CDR3 region: CASSLGQGGTDTQYF. The CDR3 coding sequence is TGTGCCAGCAGCTTGGGGCAGGGTGGAACAGATACGCAGTATTTT. The V and J genes are TRBV7-2 and TRBJ2-3; D may be TRBD1 (5 bases). The CDR3 length is 15 residues. The V gene lost 3 bases and the J gene lost 3 bases, with 13 bases spanning the gap. The germline CDR1 and CDR2 sequences are SGHTA and FQGNSA. Complete variable domain (other parts from reference TRBV7-2 and TRBJ2-3): GAGVSQSPSNKVTEKGKDVELRCDPISGHTALYWYRQSLGQGLEFLIYFQGNSAPDKSGLPSDRFSAERTGGSVSTLTIQRTQQEDSAVYLCASSLGQGGTDTQYFGPGTRLTVL.

The chain combines TRBV7-9 with TRBJ2-3; 7 bases fit TRBD1. The trim removed 2 bases at V and 2 bases at J, leaving 7 bases unmatched. CDR3 length: 16 amino acids. Germline values: CDR1 SEHNR, CDR2 FQNEAQ (reference sequence). For the CDR3, the DNA is TGTGCCAGCAGCTTATTCGGGACAGCGATCACAGATACGCAGTATTTT. It translates to CASSLFGTAITDTQYF. Filled out from reference TRBV7-9 and TRBJ2-3, the complete variable domain reads DTGVSQNPRHKITKRGQNVTFRCDPISEHNRLYWYRQTLGQGPEFLTYFQNEAQLEKSRLLSDRFSAERPKGSFSTLEIQRTEQGDSAMYLCASSLFGTAITDTQYFGPGTRLTVL.

The gene calls are TRBV6-1 and TRBJ2-5; 9 nucleotides match TRBD1. The length of the CDR3 is 13 residues. Germline loops: CDR1 MNHNS, CDR2 SASEGT. Trimming took 6 bases from V and 4 from J; bases not matched to a gene: 3. The CDR3 loop reads CASRDRGRETQYF. In nucleotides, the CDR3 is TGTGCCAGCAGGGACAGGGGCAGAGAGACCCAGTACTTC.

The chain's CDR3 is CSASGDTQYF. In DNA form, the CDR3 reads TGCAGTGCTAGCGGGGATACGCAGTATTTT. V and J are TRBV20-1 and TRBJ2-3, with no clear D. The ends were cut back, 3 bases at V and 6 bases at J, with 4 bases in the middle. The CDR3 loop spans 10 amino acids. CDR1 and CDR2 (germline): DFQATT, SNEGSKA (reference sequence).

CDR3 sequence: CASSLPKVTQYF. The CDR3 coding sequence is TGTGCCAGCAGCTTACCTAAAGTTACGCAGTATTTT. This rearrangement joins TRBV7-2 to TRBJ2-3; D remains ambiguous. CDR3 size: 12 residues. Germline CDR1 SGHTA, CDR2 FQGNSA. The germline V and J ends were trimmed by 2 bases and 8 bases, with 8 bases remaining between them.

This clone was counted only a few times. This chain connects TRBV6-6 to TRBJ1-1; 7 nucleotides align to TRBD1. CDR1 and CDR2 from the germline V gene are MNHNY and SVGAGI (reference sequence). CDR3 length: 14 residues. J gave up 1 base and V 5 bases, and 4 bases lay outside the gene matches. In DNA, the CDR3 is TGTGCCAGCAGTCTCTGGACAGGGAACACTGAAGCTTTCTTT. Its protein product is CASSLWTGNTEAFF.

V usage is TRBV18 and J usage is TRBJ2-3; TRBD2 aligns across 7 bases. V lost 1 base to trimming and J lost 6 bases; unmatched junction nucleotides: 13. The CDR3 covers 17 residues. Germline V gene data show CDR1 as KGHSH and CDR2 as LQKENI. CDR3 nucleotide sequence: TGTGCCAGCTCACCACGGGCGGGAGTGCTATCGAGTGATACGCAGTATTTT. It yields the protein CASSPRAGVLSSDTQYF.

The rearrangement uses TRBV7-2 and TRBJ1-2; D gene unclear. The germline CDR1 and CDR2 sequences are SGHTA and FQGNSA. V gave up 1 base and J gave up 2 bases, with 8 bases separating them. The CDR3 spans 14 residues. DNA of the CDR3: TGTGCCAGCAGCTTAGAGGCGGGAAACTATGGCTACACCTTC. This encodes CASSLEAGNYGYTF.

This sequence joins TRBV5-5 and TRBJ1-2, with D unclear. Trimming removed 2 bases from V and 1 base from J, with 6 bases in between. CDR3 size: 13 residues. Germline assignment: CDR1 SGHKS and CDR2 YYEKEE (reference sequence). The CDR3 nucleotides are TGTGCCAGCAGCTTAGGCGGTAACTATGGCTACACCTTC. This translates into CASSLGGNYGYTF. Full variable domain (missing parts from reference TRBV5-5 and TRBJ1-2): DAGVTQSPTHLIKTRGQQVTLRCSPISGHKSVSWYQQVLGQGPQFIFQYYEKEERGRGNFPDRFSARQFPNYSSELNVNALLLGDSALYLCASSLGGNYGYTFGSGTRLTVV.

The rearrangement joins TRBV7-3 to TRBJ2-1, with TRBD2 identical over 14 bases. The germline V gene encodes CDR1 SGHTA and CDR2 FQGTGA. This CDR3 region has 17 residues. V dropped 5 bases and J dropped 7; count of bases not matched to a gene: 10. In nucleotides, the CDR3 is TGTGCCAGCAGCCCAGCCGCGGGACTAGCGGGAGAGAATGAGCAGTTCTTC. This sequence encodes CASSPAAGLAGENEQFF. The whole variable domain, remainder taken from reference TRBV7-3 and TRBJ2-1, is GAGVSQTPSNKVTEKGKYVELRCDPISGHTALYWYRQSLGQGPEFLIYFQGTGAADDSGLPNDRFFAVRPEGSVSTLKIQRTERGDSAVYLCASSPAAGLAGENEQFFGPGTRLTVL.

V and J are TRBV5-5 and TRBJ2-7, with 13 positions matching TRBD2. The CDR3 is made up of 17 amino acids. V gave up 4 bases and J gave up 5 bases; unmatched junction bases: 12. The germline V gene encodes CDR1 SGHKS and CDR2 YYEKEE (reference sequence). The chain's CDR3 is CASSRTSGSWGSNEQYF. Written as DNA, the CDR3 is TGTGCCAGCAGCCGGACTAGCGGGAGTTGGGGATCGAACGAGCAGTACTTC.

The chain is built from TRBV29-1 and TRBJ2-2; 9 bases match TRBD1. This CDR3 contains 14 residues. Germline assignment: CDR1 SQVTM and CDR2 ANQGSEA. Unmatched junction bases numbered 7, after V lost 6 bases and J lost 5 bases. The CDR3: CSVKQGALTGELFF. The CDR3, as DNA: TGCAGCGTCAAACAGGGGGCTTTAACCGGGGAGCTGTTTTTT.

The V gene is TRBV5-4, the J gene TRBJ2-3; TRBD2 might be the D (6 bases). CDR3 size: 16 residues. V lost 3 bases and J lost 3, with 17 bases in between. Per germline, CDR1 SGHNT and CDR2 YYREEE (reference sequence). The CDR3 protein is CASSWAGRRRTDTQYF. The CDR3 coding sequence is TGTGCCAGCAGCTGGGCGGGACGCCGGAGGACAGATACGCAGTATTTT.

The chain links TRBV6-5 to TRBJ2-1; D remains ambiguous. Trimming removed 7 bases at V and 3 bases at J, with 16 bases between. Germline CDR1 MNHEY, CDR2 SVGAGI. The CDR3 runs 15 residues. CDR3 residues: CASTRSWSGYNEQFF. CDR3 coding DNA: TGTGCCAGCACCCGAAGTTGGAGTGGCTACAATGAGCAGTTCTTC.

V and J are TRBV28 and TRBJ2-7, with TRBD1 matching over 7 bases. V lost 8 bases and J lost 7; bases outside the gene matches: 8. CDR3 length equals 12 residues. Germline V lookup: CDR1 MDHEN, CDR2 SYDVKM. The CDR3 spells CASLGTVREQYF. CDR3 nucleotides: TGTGCCAGCCTCGGGACAGTTCGAGAGCAGTACTTC.

The CDR3 bases are TGTGCCAGCAGTGAATTGGCGAACACTGAAGCTTTCTTT. This sequence encodes CASSELANTEAFF. V gene TRBV25-1 combines with J gene TRBJ1-1; D is unclear. The V and J ends lost 1 base and 1 base respectively, with 4 bases between them. Germline CDR1 and CDR2: MGHDK and SYGVNS. The CDR3 loop spans 13 amino acids.

J is TRBJ2-6 and V is TRBV7-2; D gene ambiguous. This CDR3 is 13 amino acids long. Trimming took off 9 bases at V and 2 bases at J, with 8 bases between the two ends. CDR1 SGHTA and CDR2 FQGNSA come from the germline V gene. The CDR3 region has the DNA TGTGCCAGTCTTAAAACTGGGGCCAACGTCCTGACTTTC. It specifies CASLKTGANVLTF.

The gene calls are TRBV19 and TRBJ2-2, with unresolved D. V lost 5 bases, J lost 0 bases, and 13 bases lay in between. Germline V lookup: CDR1 LNHDA, CDR2 SQIVND (reference sequence). The CDR3 runs 16 residues. DNA for the CDR3: TGTGCCAGTAGTGCACGGAGCTCCGCGAACACCGGGGAGCTGTTTTTT. Protein: CASSARSSANTGELFF. Combining the CDR3 with reference TRBV19 and TRBJ2-2 gives the whole variable domain DGGITQSPKYLFRKEGQNVTLSCEQNLNHDAMYWYRQDPGQGLRLIYYSQIVNDFQKGDIAEGYSVSREKKESFPLTVTSAQKNPTAFYLCASSARSSANTGELFFGEGSRLTVL.

The chain combines TRBV11-2 with TRBJ2-1, with D perhaps matching TRBD2 (5 bases). With 5 bases removed from V and 0 bases from J, the gap between germline ends came to 14 bases. There are 16 residues in the CDR3. The germline CDR1 and CDR2 sequences are SGHAT and FQNNGV. The CDR3 region is CASSRRSGSSYNEQFF. The DNA for the CDR3 is TGTGCCAGCAGCCGTAGATCGGGGAGCTCCTACAATGAGCAGTTCTTC. Variable domain in full (rest from reference TRBV11-2 and TRBJ2-1): EAGVAQSPRYKIIEKRQSVAFWCNPISGHATLYWYQQILGQGPKLLIQFQNNGVVDDSQLPKDRFSAERLKGVDSTLKIQPAKLEDSAVYLCASSRRSGSSYNEQFFGPGTRLTVL.

The V call is TRBV25-1, the J call TRBJ2-1; the D gene is possibly TRBD1 (6 bases). V was cut by 6 bases and J by 4 bases, with 13 bases left in between. Germline V gene data show CDR1 as MGHDK and CDR2 as SYGVNS. This CDR3 has 14 amino acids. CDR3 DNA sequence: TGTGCCAGCAGCCGATCAGGGGATTACAATGAGCAGTTCTTC. Amino acids: CASSRSGDYNEQFF.